This is a list of T cell receptor beta chains from one sample in a study of response to subunit inactivated influenza vaccine. From the RT-PCR reads, TCRdb called clonotypes with MiXCR, one entry per CDR3 protein. The sample shows 500,000 to 750,000 distinct CDR3 sequences, around 15% of them seen only once. Material: PBMCs from blood, obtained less than 13 days after vaccination. These receptors all stem from a man aged 45-65 years who received an inactivated influenza vaccine. Both conserved end residues are part of each CDR3. Fields, in order: D gene, clone size, J gene, V gene, CDR3 protein, CDR3 DNA. D genes are given only for firm matches. Where a row states a size, it is once, few, many or the class of an expanded clone; other rows omit it.

TRBD1 NA TRBJ1-2 TRBV4-3 CASSQDTGGLYGYTF TGCGCCAGCAGCCAAGATACAGGGGGACTCTATGGCTACACCTTC
NA NA TRBJ2-2 TRBV24-1 CATSDHRTTGNTGELFF TGTGCCACCAGTGATCACAGGACTACGGGGAACACCGGGGAGCTGTTTTTT
NA NA TRBJ1-1 TRBV7-9 CASSPSVRNTEAFF TGTGCCAGCAGCCCCTCGGTCAGGAACACTGAAGCTTTCTTT
NA few TRBJ2-6 TRBV12-3/TRBV12-4 CASSTGGANVLTF TGTGCCAGCAGTACAGGGGGGGCCAACGTCCTGACTTTC
NA NA TRBJ1-2 TRBV7-2 CASSSLRGTDGYTF TGTGCCAGCAGCTCACTTAGGGGGACGGATGGCTACACCTTC
NA many TRBJ2-1 TRBV20-1 CSGDEQFF TGCAGTGGAGATGAGCAGTTCTTC
TRBD2 once TRBJ2-1 TRBV7-8 CPSCIYGTTGGDEQFF TGTCCCAGCTGCATATATGGGACTACCGGCGGCGATGAGCAGTTCTTC
NA NA TRBJ2-1 TRBV24-1 CATSPNRVRNEQFF TGTGCCACCAGCCCGAACAGGGTTCGGAATGAGCAGTTCTTC
NA few TRBJ2-3 TRBV18 CASSPTVSTDTQYF TGTGCCAGCTCACCGACAGTCAGCACAGATACGCAGTATTTT
TRBD2 NA TRBJ2-7 TRBV11-2 CASSANSGSSYEQYF TGTGCCAGCAGCGCTAACAGCGGGAGCTCCTACGAGCAGTACTTC
TRBD1 NA TRBJ2-7 TRBV5-1 CASSAGGTDYEQYF TGCGCCAGCAGCGCAGGGGGCACCGACTACGAGCAGTACTTC
NA NA TRBJ1-2 TRBV15 CATRRGGGGNYGYTF TGTGCCACCAGGCGAGGCGGGGGGGGTAACTATGGCTACACCTTC
TRBD2 NA TRBJ2-5 TRBV20-1 CSADGGLDQETQYF TGCAGTGCAGACGGAGGACTAGACCAAGAGACCCAGTACTTC
TRBD1 few TRBJ2-3 TRBV28 CASSFSRSSRDRDTTDTQYF TGTGCCAGCAGTTTTTCTCGATCCAGCCGGGACAGGGATACCACAGATACGCAGTATTTT
TRBD2 few TRBJ2-2 TRBV9 CASSVAGLAGTGELFF TGTGCCAGCAGCGTAGCGGGACTAGCGGGTACCGGGGAGCTGTTTTTT
NA NA TRBJ1-5 TRBV29-1 CSVGRGGNQPQHF TGCAGCGTTGGCAGGGGCGGCAATCAGCCCCAGCATTTT
NA NA TRBJ2-1 TRBV28 CASRDVNDEQFF TGTGCCAGCAGGGATGTGAACGATGAGCAGTTCTTC
TRBD1 few TRBJ1-2 TRBV7-9 CASSPQTGNGYTF TGTGCCAGCAGCCCGCAGACAGGGAATGGCTACACCTTC
TRBD2 NA TRBJ2-1 TRBV24-1 CATSDLGIGLVPNYNEQFF TGTGCCACCAGTGATTTGGGAATAGGACTAGTGCCTAATTACAATGAGCAGTTCTTC
TRBD1 NA TRBJ2-1 TRBV29-1 CSVELDRSSYNEQFF TGCAGCGTTGAGCTGGACAGGAGCTCCTACAATGAGCAGTTCTTC
NA few TRBJ2-1 TRBV10-3 CAIGSGGIGQTLGSANEQFF TGTGCCATCGGGAGTGGGGGCATTGGACAGACGTTAGGGTCGGCCAATGAGCAGTTCTTC
TRBD1 NA TRBJ1-2 TRBV28 CASSVPGQGLSSF TGTGCCAGCAGTGTCCCGGGACAGGGGCTAAGTTCCTTC
TRBD1 NA TRBJ1-1 TRBV5-1 CASSFGDRLNTEAFF TGCGCCAGCAGCTTCGGGGACAGGCTGAACACTGAAGCTTTCTTT
NA NA TRBJ1-1 TRBV7-2 CASSKRGAGNTEAFF TGTGCCAGCAGTAAAAGGGGCGCGGGGAACACTGAAGCTTTCTTT
NA few TRBJ1-2 TRBV5-5 CASSLAGEFGYTF TGTGCCAGCAGCTTGGCAGGGGAATTCGGCTACACCTTC
TRBD2 few TRBJ2-7 TRBV28 CASSWTSGGSYEQYF TGTGCCAGCAGCTGGACTAGCGGGGGTTCCTACGAGCAGTACTTC
TRBD1 NA TRBJ2-5 TRBV5-1 CASSLTVRGFETQYF TGCGCCAGCAGCTTGACGGTCAGGGGGTTTGAGACCCAGTACTTC
NA few TRBJ2-1 TRBV5-1 CASSRSGSSYNEQFF TGCGCCAGCAGCCGAAGCGGAAGCTCCTACAATGAGCAGTTCTTC
NA NA TRBJ2-1 TRBV3-1 CASSQEARNEQFF TGTGCCAGCAGCCAAGAGGCTCGAAATGAGCAGTTCTTC
NA NA TRBJ2-7 TRBV2 CASSPGTFSSYEQYF TGTGCCAGCAGCCCCGGGACATTCAGCTCCTACGAGCAGTACTTC
NA NA TRBJ2-3 TRBV29-1 CSGASDTQYF TGCAGCGGGGCAAGCGATACGCAGTATTTT
TRBD2 many TRBJ2-3 TRBV6-1 CASSPAGVSTDTQYF TGTGCCAGCAGTCCAGCGGGAGTGAGTACAGATACGCAGTATTTT
NA NA TRBJ2-5 TRBV7-2 CASSFWGTQETQYF TGTGCCAGCAGCTTTTGGGGGACGCAAGAGACCCAGTACTTC
NA NA TRBJ2-5 TRBV12-3/TRBV12-4 CASSYAWPDVYQETQYF TGTGCCAGCAGTTACGCGTGGCCAGACGTATACCAAGAGACCCAGTACTTC
TRBD2 NA TRBJ2-3 TRBV7-8 CASSTRLAGDTQYF TGTGCCAGCAGCACCCGACTAGCGGGAGATACGCAGTATTTT
TRBD2 NA TRBJ2-4 TRBV5-1 CASSSWTSGRAKNIQYF TGCGCCAGCAGCTCATGGACTAGCGGGAGGGCCAAAAACATTCAGTACTTC
NA NA TRBJ2-1 TRBV20-1 CSARDHGGVFFYNEQFF TGCAGTGCTAGAGATCACGGCGGGGTCTTTTTCTACAATGAGCAGTTCTTC
TRBD1 many TRBJ2-3 TRBV27 CASSSMTGLDNYGGASTDTQYF TGTGCCAGCAGTTCCATGACAGGGCTCGACAATTATGGCGGCGCTAGCACAGATACGCAGTATTTT
TRBD1 many TRBJ1-1 TRBV5-5 CASSSVPRGVNTEAFF TGTGCCAGCAGCTCAGTACCCAGGGGGGTGAACACTGAAGCTTTCTTT
TRBD2 few TRBJ2-1 TRBV18 CASSPLSGRVSYNEQFF TGTGCCAGCTCACCACTTAGCGGGAGAGTCTCCTACAATGAGCAGTTCTTC
TRBD1 NA TRBJ1-3 TRBV18 CASSPGFGTGVGNTIYF TGTGCCAGCTCACCAGGATTTGGGACAGGGGTCGGAAACACCATATATTTT